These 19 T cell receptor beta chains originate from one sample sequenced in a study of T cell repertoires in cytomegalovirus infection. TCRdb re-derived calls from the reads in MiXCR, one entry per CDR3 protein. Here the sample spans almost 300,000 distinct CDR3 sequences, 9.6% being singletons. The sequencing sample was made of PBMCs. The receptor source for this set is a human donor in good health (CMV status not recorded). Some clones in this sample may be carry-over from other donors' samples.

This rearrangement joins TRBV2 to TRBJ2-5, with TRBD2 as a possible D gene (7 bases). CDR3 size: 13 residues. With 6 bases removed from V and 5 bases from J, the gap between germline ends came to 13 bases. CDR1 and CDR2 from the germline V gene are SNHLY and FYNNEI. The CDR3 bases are TGTGCCAGCAGGGGGAGGGGGGTGGAGACCCAGTACTTC. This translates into CASRGRGVETQYF.

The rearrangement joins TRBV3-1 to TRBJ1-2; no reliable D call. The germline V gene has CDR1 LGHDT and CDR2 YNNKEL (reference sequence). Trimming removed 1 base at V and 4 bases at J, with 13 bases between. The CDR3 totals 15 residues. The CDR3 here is CASSQALKTVYGYTF. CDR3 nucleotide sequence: TGTGCCAGCAGCCAAGCTCTGAAAACAGTCTATGGCTACACCTTC. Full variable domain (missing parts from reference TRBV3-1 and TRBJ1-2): DTAVSQTPKYLVTQMGNDKSIKCEQNLGHDTMYWYKQDSKKFLKIMFSYNNKELIINETVPNRFSPKSPDKAHLNLHINSLELGDSAVYFCASSQALKTVYGYTFGSGTRLTVV.

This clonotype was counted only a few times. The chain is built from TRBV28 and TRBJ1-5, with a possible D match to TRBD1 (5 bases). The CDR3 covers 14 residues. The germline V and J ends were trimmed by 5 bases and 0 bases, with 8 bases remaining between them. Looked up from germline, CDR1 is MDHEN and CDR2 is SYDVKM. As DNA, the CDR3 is TGTGCCAGCAGTGTGACAGATAGCAATCAGCCCCAGCATTTT. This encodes CASSVTDSNQPQHF.

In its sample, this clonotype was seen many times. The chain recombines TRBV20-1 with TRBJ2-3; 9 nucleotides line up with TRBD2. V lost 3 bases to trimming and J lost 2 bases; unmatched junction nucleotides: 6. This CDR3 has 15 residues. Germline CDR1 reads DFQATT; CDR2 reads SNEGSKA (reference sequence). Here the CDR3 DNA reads TGCAGTGCTAGTAATAGCGGGGGCCTCACAGATACGCAGTATTTT. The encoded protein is CSASNSGGLTDTQYF.

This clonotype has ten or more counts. The CDR3, as DNA: TGTGCCAGCAGCTTCCGGGACGGGAACACTGAAGCTTTCTTT. It specifies CASSFRDGNTEAFF. The V call is TRBV7-2, the J call TRBJ1-1, with a weak D call TRBD1 (5 bases). The V gene's germline CDR1 is SGHTA and CDR2 FQGNSA. V lost 3 bases, J lost 1 base, and 9 bases lay in between. The CDR3 length is 14 residues. Combining the CDR3 with reference TRBV7-2 and TRBJ1-1 gives the whole variable domain GAGVSQSPSNKVTEKGKDVELRCDPISGHTALYWYRQSLGQGLEFLIYFQGNSAPDKSGLPSDRFSAERTGGSVSTLTIQRTQQEDSAVYLCASSFRDGNTEAFFGQGTRLTVV.

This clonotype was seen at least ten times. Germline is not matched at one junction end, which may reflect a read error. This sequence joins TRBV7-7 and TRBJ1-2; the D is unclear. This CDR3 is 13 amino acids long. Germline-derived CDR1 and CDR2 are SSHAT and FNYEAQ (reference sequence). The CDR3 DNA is TGTGCTAGCAGCTTAGCATTCGGCGATGGCTACACCTTC. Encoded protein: CASSLAFGDGYTF.

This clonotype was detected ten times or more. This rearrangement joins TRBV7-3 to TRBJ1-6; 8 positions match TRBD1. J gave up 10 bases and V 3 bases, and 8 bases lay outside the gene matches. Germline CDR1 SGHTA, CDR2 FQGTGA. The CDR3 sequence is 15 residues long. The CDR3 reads CASSFKGQGASPLHF. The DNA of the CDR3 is TGTGCCAGCAGCTTTAAGGGTCAGGGGGCATCACCCCTCCACTTT.

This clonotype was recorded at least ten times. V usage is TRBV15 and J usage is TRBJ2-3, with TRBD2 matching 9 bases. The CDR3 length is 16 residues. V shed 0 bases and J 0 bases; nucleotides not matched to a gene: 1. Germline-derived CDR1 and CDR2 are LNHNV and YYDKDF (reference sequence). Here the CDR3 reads CATSREAGGSTDTQYF. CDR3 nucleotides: TGTGCCACCAGCAGAGAAGCGGGGGGAAGCACAGATACGCAGTATTTT.

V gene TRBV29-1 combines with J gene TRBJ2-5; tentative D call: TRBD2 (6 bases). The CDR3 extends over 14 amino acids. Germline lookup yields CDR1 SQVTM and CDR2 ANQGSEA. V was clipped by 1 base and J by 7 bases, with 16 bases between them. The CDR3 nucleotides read TGCAGCGTTGAAGGGGGGGACTTTGCGGCGACCCAGTACTTC. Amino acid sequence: CSVEGGDFAATQYF. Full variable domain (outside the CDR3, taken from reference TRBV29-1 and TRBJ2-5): SAVISQKPSRDICQRGTSLTIQCQVDSQVTMMFWYRQQPGQSLTLIATANQGSEATYESGFVIDKFPISRPNLTFSTLTVSNMSPEDSSIYLCSVEGGDFAATQYFGPGTRLLVL.

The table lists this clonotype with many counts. The CDR3 coding sequence is TGCGCCAGCAGCCAAGGGACAGGGGTGAACACCGGGGAGCTGTTTTTT. Translation: CASSQGTGVNTGELFF. The genes are TRBV4-1 and TRBJ2-2; 9 bases line up with TRBD1. The CDR3 sequence is 16 residues long. The germline gives CDR1 MGHRA, CDR2 YSYEKL. V dropped 1 base and J dropped 1; count of bases not matched to a gene: 1.

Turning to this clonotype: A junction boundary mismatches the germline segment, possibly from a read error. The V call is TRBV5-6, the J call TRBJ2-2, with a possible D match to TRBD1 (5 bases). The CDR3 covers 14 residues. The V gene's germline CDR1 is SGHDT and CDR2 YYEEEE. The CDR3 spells CASSRVSKGQVILF. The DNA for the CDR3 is TGTGCCAGCAGCCGAGTTTCTAAGGGGCAGGTGATTCTTTTT.

The CDR3 region has the DNA TGTGCCAGCTCACCGGCTAGCGGGGGGACCAACGAGCAGTACTTC. Its protein is CASSPASGGTNEQYF. The chain couples TRBV18 to TRBJ2-7, with 11 bases lining up with TRBD2. V was clipped by 3 bases and J by 5 bases; unmatched bases: 6. Germline V gene data show CDR1 as KGHSH and CDR2 as LQKENI. The CDR3 has 15 residues.

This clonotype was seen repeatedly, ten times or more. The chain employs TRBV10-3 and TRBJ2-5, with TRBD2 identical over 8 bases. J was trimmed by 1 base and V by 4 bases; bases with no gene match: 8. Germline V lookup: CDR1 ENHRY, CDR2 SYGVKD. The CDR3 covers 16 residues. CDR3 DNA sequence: TGTGCCATCAGTGGCCAGCGAGCGGGGGCCCAAGAGACCCAGTACTTC. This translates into CAISGQRAGAQETQYF.

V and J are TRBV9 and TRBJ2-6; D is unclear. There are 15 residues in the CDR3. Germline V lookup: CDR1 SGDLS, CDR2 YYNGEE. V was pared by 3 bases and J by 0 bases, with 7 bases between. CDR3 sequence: CASSERDSGANVLTF. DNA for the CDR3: TGTGCCAGCAGCGAAAGGGACTCTGGGGCCAACGTCCTGACTTTC.

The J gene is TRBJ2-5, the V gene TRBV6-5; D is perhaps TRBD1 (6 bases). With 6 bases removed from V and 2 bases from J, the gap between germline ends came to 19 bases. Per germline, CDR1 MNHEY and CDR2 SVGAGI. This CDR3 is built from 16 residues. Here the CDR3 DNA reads TGTGCCAGCAGCCAAGAACAGGGAAGACCACAAGAGACCCAGTACTTC. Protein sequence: CASSQEQGRPQETQYF.

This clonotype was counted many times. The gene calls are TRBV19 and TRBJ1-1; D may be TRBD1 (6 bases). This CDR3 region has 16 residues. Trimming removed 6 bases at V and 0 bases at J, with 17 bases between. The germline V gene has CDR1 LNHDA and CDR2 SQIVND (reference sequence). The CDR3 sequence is CASREDDRSMNTEAFF. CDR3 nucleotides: TGTGCCAGTAGGGAGGACGACAGGTCGATGAACACTGAAGCTTTCTTT.

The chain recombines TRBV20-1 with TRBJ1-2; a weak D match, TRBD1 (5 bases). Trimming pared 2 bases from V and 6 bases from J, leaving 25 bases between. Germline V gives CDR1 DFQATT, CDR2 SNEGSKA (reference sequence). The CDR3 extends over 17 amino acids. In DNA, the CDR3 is TGCAGTGCTAGATCCCAACTCGGGCGGCAGGGCGGACATGGCTACACCTTC. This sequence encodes CSARSQLGRQGGHGYTF.

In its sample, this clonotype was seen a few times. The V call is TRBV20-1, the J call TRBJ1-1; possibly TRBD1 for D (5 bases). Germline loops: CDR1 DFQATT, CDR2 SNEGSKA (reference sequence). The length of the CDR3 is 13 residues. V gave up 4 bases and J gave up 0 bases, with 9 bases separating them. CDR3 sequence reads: CSAIGTVNTEAFF. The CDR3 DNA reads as TGCAGTGCTATCGGGACGGTGAACACTGAAGCTTTCTTT.

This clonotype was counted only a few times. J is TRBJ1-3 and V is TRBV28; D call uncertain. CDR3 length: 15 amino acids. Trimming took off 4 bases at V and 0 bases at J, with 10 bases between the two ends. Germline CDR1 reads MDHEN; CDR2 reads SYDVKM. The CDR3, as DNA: TGTGCCAGCAGTTATACAGCGTCCTCTGGAAACACCATATATTTT. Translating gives CASSYTASSGNTIYF.